The clone carrying this TCR beta chain was recorded a few times. What it recognizes is unknown. This sample was included in a study of blood T cells in healthy people across ages. Study-wide results and caveats: Per million T cells, TCR beta diversity dropped roughly linearly as age increased. Diversity figures based on one million T cells were deemed too low.

Combining a sample-barcoded 5' primer with a J-beta primer mix, a second PCR ran for roughly 6 to 12 cycles. All samples gave at least 2.5 million CDR3-containing paired-end reads. Using its own MiXCR run on the 5' RACE reads, TCRdb lists one record per CDR3 protein. The data hold fewer than 1 million distinct CDR3 sequences, with 44% observed a single time. The CDR3 runs to 15 residues. CDR1 is LGHDT, CDR2 YNNKEL, per germline (reference sequence). J was trimmed by 5 bases and V by 4 bases; bases with no gene match: 5. Sequenced sample: blood. The J gene is TRBJ2-1, the V gene TRBV3-1; 10 positions match TRBD2. This clonotype was obtained from a man in his 60s in good health. The CDR3 nucleotides read TGTGCCAGCAGCCCGAGCGGGGGGGCCCACAATGAGCAGTTCTTC. It codes for CASSPSGGAHNEQFF.